A selection of T cell receptor beta chains follows, all from one sample in a study of blood T cell repertoires in COVID-19. Sequencing used immunoSEQ multiplex PCR; TCRdb keeps in-frame clones, though not all of them. The sample has 250,000 to 300,000 clones, about 87% seen once; the top ten hold more than 6.5%. Sequencing was performed on peripheral blood. These receptor sequences come from a woman younger than 45 who had recovered from COVID-19. Both conserved end residues are part of each CDR3. D genes are given only for firm matches. Not all rows give a size; the values are once, few, many and, for expanded clones, a class.

clone_size d_call j_call v_call cdr3_aa cdr3_nt
NA NA TRBJ2-3 TRBV5-4 CASSGAGHNKADTQYF TGTGCCAGCAGCGGGGCAGGGCACAATAAGGCAGATACGCAGTATTTT
NA TRBD2 TRBJ2-5 TRBV25-1 CASSEFEGLPPKYF TGTGCCAGCAGTGAATTTGAGGGACTACCTCCGAAGTACTTC
NA NA TRBJ1-2 TRBV7-2 CASSSPGVGLGYTF TGTGCCAGCAGCTCCCCAGGGGTAGGGCTCGGCTACACCTTC
NA TRBD1 TRBJ1-1 TRBV18 CASHWTGGRSTEAFF TGTGCCAGCCACTGGACAGGGGGCAGGAGCACTGAAGCTTTCTTT
NA NA TRBJ1-1 TRBV20-1 CSASRNTEAFF TGCAGTGCATCGAGGAACACTGAAGCTTTCTTT
NA NA TRBJ1-3 TRBV4-2 CASSQDITSRAFGNTIYF TGTGCCAGCAGCCAAGATATCACATCGAGGGCTTTTGGAAACACCATATATTTT
NA TRBD1 TRBJ1-6 TRBV10-1 CASRGQLAYNSPLHF TGCGCCAGCCGGGGACAGTTGGCCTATAATTCACCCCTCCACTTT
NA NA TRBJ1-5 TRBV24-1 CATSEGRGNQPQHF TGTGCCACCAGTGAGGGTAGGGGGAACCAGCCCCAGCATTTT
NA NA TRBJ2-5 TRBV18 CASSPTEPQETQYF TGTGCCAGCTCACCCACCGAGCCTCAAGAGACCCAGTACTTC
NA NA TRBJ2-5 TRBV20-1 CSASLSGQETQYF TGCAGTGCTAGTCTCTCGGGCCAAGAGACCCAGTACTTC
NA NA TRBJ1-2 TRBV9 CASSVDWGGPYGYTF TGTGCCAGCAGCGTAGATTGGGGGGGCCCCTATGGCTACACCTTC
NA TRBD1 TRBJ2-1 TRBV6-5 CASSYTYRGDEQFF TGTGCCAGCAGTTACACCTACAGGGGCGATGAGCAGTTCTTC
once NA TRBJ1-1 TRBV28 CASSLRSGGNTEAFF TGTGCCAGCAGTTTAAGGAGCGGAGGGAACACTGAAGCTTTCTTT
NA NA TRBJ1-5 TRBV2 CASSEDSAGNQPQHF TGTGCCAGCAGTGAAGATTCTGCGGGCAATCAGCCCCAGCATTTT
NA TRBD1 TRBJ1-1 TRBV15 CATGTGDLVNTEAFF TGTGCCACCGGTACAGGGGATCTTGTGAACACTGAAGCTTTCTTT
NA TRBD1 TRBJ1-3 TRBV10-3 CAMDRGERNTIYF TGTGCCATGGACAGGGGAGAGAGAAACACCATATATTTT
once NA TRBJ2-1 TRBV5-1 CASSTVGRANEQFF TGCGCCAGCAGCACGGTGGGCAGGGCAAATGAGCAGTTCTTC
once NA TRBJ1-5 TRBV6-1 CASSEMVRSNQPQHF TGTGCCAGCAGTGAAATGGTGAGAAGCAATCAGCCCCAGCATTTT
NA NA TRBJ1-4 TRBV4-3 CASRPTYRARGEKLFF TGCGCCAGCAGGCCAACCTACAGGGCGCGAGGGGAAAAACTGTTTTTT
once NA TRBJ1-6 TRBV7-2 CASSLDRFSPLHF TGTGCCAGCAGCCTTGACAGGTTTTCACCCCTCCACTTT
NA TRBD1 TRBJ2-4 TRBV7-2 CASSSLARDRYKNIQYF TGTGCCAGCAGCTCATTAGCTCGGGACAGGTACAAAAACATTCAGTACTTC
NA NA TRBJ2-2 TRBV6-5 CASSYATGKDTGELFF TGTGCCAGCAGTTACGCGACAGGTAAAGACACCGGGGAGCTGTTTTTT
NA TRBD1 TRBJ1-3 TRBV15 CATSKGAPSGNTIYF TGTGCCACCAGCAAGGGGGCCCCCTCTGGAAACACCATATATTTT
NA NA TRBJ2-7 TRBV7-2 CASSLVSSIYEQYF TGTGCCAGCAGCTTAGTTTCTAGCATCTACGAGCAGTACTTC
NA TRBD1 TRBJ1-2 TRBV7-9 CASSSLGPGGPYGYTF TGTGCCAGCAGCTCCTTGGGGCCAGGGGGCCCCTATGGCTACACCTTC
NA NA TRBJ2-7 TRBV10-3 CAISESRTAVSEQYF TGTGCCATCAGTGAGTCCCGGACAGCCGTCTCAGAGCAGTACTTC
NA NA TRBJ1-1 TRBV10-2 CASRVDGGGTEAFF TGCGCCAGCAGGGTCGACGGTGGGGGGACTGAAGCTTTCTTT
NA TRBD1 TRBJ1-2 TRBV29-1 CSVDTGVGYGYTF TGCAGCGTAGATACAGGGGTTGGCTATGGCTACACCTTC
NA NA TRBJ1-5 TRBV28 CASRLAQGRAGAQHF TGTGCCAGCAGACTAGCACAGGGCCGCGCGGGGGCCCAGCATTTT
NA TRBD1 TRBJ1-3 TRBV4-1 CASSQPWTGILSGNTIYF TGCGCCAGCAGCCAACCGTGGACAGGGATTCTCTCTGGAAACACCATATATTTT
NA TRBD1 TRBJ1-1 TRBV7-2 CASSLRTGRTEAFF TGTGCCAGCAGCTTACGGACAGGGCGGACTGAAGCTTTCTTT
once TRBD2 TRBJ2-1 TRBV7-6 CASSLGGTSGGRYNEQFF TGTGCCAGCAGCTTAGGTGGGACTAGCGGGGGCCGTTACAATGAGCAGTTCTTC